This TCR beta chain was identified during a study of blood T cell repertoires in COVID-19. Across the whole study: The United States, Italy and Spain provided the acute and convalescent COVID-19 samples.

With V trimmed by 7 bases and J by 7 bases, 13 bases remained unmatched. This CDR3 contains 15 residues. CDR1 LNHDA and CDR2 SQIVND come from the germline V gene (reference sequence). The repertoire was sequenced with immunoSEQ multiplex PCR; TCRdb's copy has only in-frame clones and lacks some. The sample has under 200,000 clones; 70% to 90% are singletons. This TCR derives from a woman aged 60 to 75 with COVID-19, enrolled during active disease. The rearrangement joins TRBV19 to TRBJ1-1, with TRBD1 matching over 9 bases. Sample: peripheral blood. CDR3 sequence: CASKLQGQGTGEAFF. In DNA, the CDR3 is TGTGCCAGTAAACTACAGGGACAGGGAACAGGTGAAGCTTTCTTT.